Listed below are T cell receptor beta chains from one sample, sequenced in a study of cytomegalovirus exposure and HLA in healthy donors. Some clones are missing from TCRdb's copy, which holds only in-frame ones; the method was immunoSEQ multiplex PCR. The table shows 150,000 to 200,000 clones, with roughly 85% occurring only once. The sequenced sample was PBMCs. These receptors were collected from a young man in good health and CMV-seropositive. The conserved cysteine and the conserved F or W are not part of the CDR3 here.

j_gene: TRBJ1-1
v_gene: TRBV4-1
CDR3aa: ASSQEPGLDTEAF

j_gene: TRBJ2-2
v_gene: TRBV7-3
CDR3aa: ASRLPAQDTGELF

j_gene: TRBJ1-1
v_gene: TRBV7-9
CDR3aa: ASSLGQGNTEAF

j_gene: TRBJ2-7
v_gene: TRBV18
CDR3aa: ASSPPGLEYEQY

j_gene: TRBJ2-5
v_gene: TRBV2
CDR3aa: ASRRDGAGETQY

j_gene: TRBJ2-5
v_gene: TRBV6-5
CDR3aa: ASRRQGAIAETQY

j_gene: TRBJ1-1
v_gene: TRBV27
CDR3aa: ASRLKGNLRLPTNTEAF

j_gene: TRBJ2-7
v_gene: TRBV19
CDR3aa: ARRCGETSYEQY

j_gene: TRBJ2-5
v_gene: TRBV19
CDR3aa: ASSIPGRAGETQY

j_gene: TRBJ2-7
v_gene: TRBV4-1
CDR3aa: ASSRESESYEQY

j_gene: TRBJ1-1
v_gene: TRBV5-5
CDR3aa: ASSRGNRGNSNTEAF

j_gene: TRBJ2-3
v_gene: TRBV7-2
CDR3aa: ASSSESYTVTQY

j_gene: TRBJ2-7
v_gene: TRBV19
CDR3aa: ASSRTMESYEQY

j_gene: TRBJ2-5
v_gene: TRBV2
CDR3aa: ASSLWTDQETQY

j_gene: TRBJ2-1
v_gene: TRBV7-2
CDR3aa: ASTPPGQGDNEQF

j_gene: TRBJ2-2
v_gene: TRBV18
CDR3aa: ASSPAGTDTGELF

j_gene: TRBJ2-7
v_gene: TRBV19
CDR3aa: ASSPSGRAYEQY

j_gene: TRBJ2-1
v_gene: TRBV7-9
CDR3aa: ASSAGLAGVDEQF

j_gene: TRBJ2-7
v_gene: TRBV2
CDR3aa: ASSLGYEQY

j_gene: TRBJ2-4
v_gene: TRBV30
CDR3aa: AWILGEQGTKNIQY

j_gene: TRBJ1-1
v_gene: TRBV7-9
CDR3aa: ASSLQGGTEAF

j_gene: TRBJ2-3
v_gene: TRBV7-3
CDR3aa: ASSLIGGGRGDTQY

j_gene: TRBJ2-3
v_gene: TRBV7-2
CDR3aa: ASSRTRLVDTQY

j_gene: TRBJ1-1
v_gene: TRBV7-9
CDR3aa: ASSETRQGGRGPF

j_gene: TRBJ1-4
v_gene: TRBV7-2
CDR3aa: ASSLGRGSEKLF

j_gene: TRBJ2-7
v_gene: TRBV19
CDR3aa: ASSHGRRDRQTYEQY

j_gene: TRBJ1-5
v_gene: TRBV7-2
CDR3aa: ASSLVARSNQPQH

j_gene: TRBJ2-3
v_gene: TRBV4-3
CDR3aa: ASSQGTYITDTQY

j_gene: TRBJ2-2
v_gene: TRBV5-1
CDR3aa: ASSWTGIGSGELF

j_gene: TRBJ1-5
v_gene: TRBV27
CDR3aa: ASSLDGQGNQPQH

j_gene: TRBJ1-2
v_gene: TRBV2
CDR3aa: ASSYGGRDYT

j_gene: TRBJ2-7
v_gene: TRBV2
CDR3aa: ASSAPRGDRI

j_gene: TRBJ2-7
v_gene: TRBV5-1
CDR3aa: ASSWVVAGGYEQY

j_gene: TRBJ1-4
v_gene: TRBV7-2
CDR3aa: ASSLLTGANEKLF

j_gene: TRBJ1-2
v_gene: TRBV11-3
CDR3aa: ASSVDRGISGYT

j_gene: TRBJ2-3
v_gene: TRBV7-2
CDR3aa: ASSLTSGSVSTDTQY

j_gene: TRBJ2-1
v_gene: TRBV4-2
CDR3aa: ASSPSGTSGSGQF

j_gene: TRBJ1-1
v_gene: TRBV6-6
CDR3aa: ASRRDSGDTEAF

j_gene: TRBJ1-2
v_gene: TRBV27
CDR3aa: ASSRGAGGYT

j_gene: TRBJ2-6
v_gene: TRBV27
CDR3aa: ASASSGYSGANVLT

j_gene: TRBJ2-5
v_gene: TRBV14
CDR3aa: ASSLPGTAQDLETQY

j_gene: TRBJ2-7
v_gene: TRBV7-9
CDR3aa: ASSSLRGISSYEQY

j_gene: TRBJ1-1
v_gene: TRBV7-2
CDR3aa: ASSPSRANTEAF

j_gene: TRBJ1-1
v_gene: TRBV10-3
CDR3aa: AISEPGGHGSPEAF

j_gene: TRBJ1-1
v_gene: TRBV5-1
CDR3aa: ASSWGDRGDTEAF

j_gene: TRBJ2-1
v_gene: TRBV7-9
CDR3aa: ASSLDVRGPEIKQF

j_gene: TRBJ2-7
v_gene: TRBV5-1
CDR3aa: ASSLGGQGKDPYSYEQY

j_gene: TRBJ2-7
v_gene: TRBV18
CDR3aa: ASSPGQTEQY

j_gene: TRBJ1-1
v_gene: TRBV5-5
CDR3aa: ASSLGGTVDTEAF

j_gene: TRBJ2-5
v_gene: TRBV5-4
CDR3aa: ASSFDREETQY

j_gene: TRBJ1-5
v_gene: TRBV5-6
CDR3aa: ASSFAGLYQPQH

j_gene: TRBJ1-6
v_gene: TRBV6-4
CDR3aa: ASSATENSPLH